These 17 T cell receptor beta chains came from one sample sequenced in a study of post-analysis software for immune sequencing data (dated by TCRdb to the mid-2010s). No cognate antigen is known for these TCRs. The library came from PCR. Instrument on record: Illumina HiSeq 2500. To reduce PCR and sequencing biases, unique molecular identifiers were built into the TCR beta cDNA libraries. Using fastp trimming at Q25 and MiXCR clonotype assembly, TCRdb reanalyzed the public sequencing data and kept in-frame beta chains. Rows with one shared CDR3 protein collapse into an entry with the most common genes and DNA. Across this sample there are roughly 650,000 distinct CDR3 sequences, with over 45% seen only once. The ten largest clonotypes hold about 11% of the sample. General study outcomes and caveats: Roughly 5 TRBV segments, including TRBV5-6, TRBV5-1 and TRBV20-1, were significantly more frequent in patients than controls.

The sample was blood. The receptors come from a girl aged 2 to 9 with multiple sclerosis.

CDR3 DNA sequence: TGTGCCATCAGTGGCCAAGTCGGGGAGCTTAGCGAGCAGTACTTC. This encodes CAISGQVGELSEQYF. The chain couples TRBV10-3 to TRBJ2-7, with D perhaps matching TRBD2 (5 bases). The germline V gene has CDR1 ENHRY and CDR2 SYGVKD. The germline V and J ends were trimmed by 4 bases and 6 bases, with 19 bases remaining between them. The CDR3 is 15 amino acids.

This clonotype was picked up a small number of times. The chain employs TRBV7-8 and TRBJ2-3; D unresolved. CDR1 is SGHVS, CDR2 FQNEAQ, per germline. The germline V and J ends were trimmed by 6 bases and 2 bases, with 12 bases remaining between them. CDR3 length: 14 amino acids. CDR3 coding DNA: TGTGCCAGCAGTTTGAACAGCCCCACAGATACGCAGTATTTT. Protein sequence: CASSLNSPTDTQYF.

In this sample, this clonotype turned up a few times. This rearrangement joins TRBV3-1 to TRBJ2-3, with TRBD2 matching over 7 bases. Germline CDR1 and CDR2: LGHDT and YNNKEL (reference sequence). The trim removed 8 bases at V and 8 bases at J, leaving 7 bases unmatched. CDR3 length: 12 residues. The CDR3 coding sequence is TGTGCCAGCGCTGGGAGGGGCGGTACGCAGTATTTT. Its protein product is CASAGRGGTQYF.

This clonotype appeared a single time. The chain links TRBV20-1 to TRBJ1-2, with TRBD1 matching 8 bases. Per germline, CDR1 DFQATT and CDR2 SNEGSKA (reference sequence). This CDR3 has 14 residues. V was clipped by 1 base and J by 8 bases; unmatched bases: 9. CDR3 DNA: TGCAGTGCTAGAGCTATCGGGACAGGATCGGGCTACACCTTC. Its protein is CSARAIGTGSGYTF.

The CDR3 DNA is TGTGCCAGCAGTTTATATCGGGGGGGTCAGCCCCAGCATTTT. Residues: CASSLYRGGQPQHF. The chain combines TRBV12-3 or TRBV12-4 with TRBJ1-5; the D gene is possibly TRBD1 (5 bases). This CDR3 is built from 14 residues. The ends were cut back, 2 bases at V and 6 bases at J, with 11 bases in the middle.

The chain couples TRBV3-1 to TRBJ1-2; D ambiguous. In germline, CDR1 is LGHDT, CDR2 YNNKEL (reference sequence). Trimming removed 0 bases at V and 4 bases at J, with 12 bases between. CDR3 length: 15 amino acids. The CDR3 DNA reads TGTGCCAGCAGCCAAGATCTGACGGCTTCCTATGGCTACACCTTC. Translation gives CASSQDLTASYGYTF.

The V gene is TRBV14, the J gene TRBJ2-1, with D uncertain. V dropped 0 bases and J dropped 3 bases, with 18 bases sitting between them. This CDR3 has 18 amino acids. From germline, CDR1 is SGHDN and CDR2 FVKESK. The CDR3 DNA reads TGTGCCAGCAGCCAAGAATCTACGGGCACGAGACTCTACAATGAGCAGTTCTTC. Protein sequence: CASSQESTGTRLYNEQFF.

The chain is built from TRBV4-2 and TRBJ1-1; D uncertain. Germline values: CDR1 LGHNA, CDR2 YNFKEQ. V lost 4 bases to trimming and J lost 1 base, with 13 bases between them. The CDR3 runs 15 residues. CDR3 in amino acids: CASSPSGRQNTEAFF. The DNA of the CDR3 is TGTGCCAGCAGCCCCTCCGGGAGGCAGAACACTGAAGCTTTCTTT.

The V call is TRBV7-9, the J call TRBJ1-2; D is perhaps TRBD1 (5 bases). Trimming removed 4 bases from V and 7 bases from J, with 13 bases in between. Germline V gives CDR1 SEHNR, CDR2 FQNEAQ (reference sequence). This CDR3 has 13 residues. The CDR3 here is CASSSNRDGGYTF. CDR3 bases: TGTGCCAGCAGCTCAAACCGGGACGGTGGCTACACCTTC.

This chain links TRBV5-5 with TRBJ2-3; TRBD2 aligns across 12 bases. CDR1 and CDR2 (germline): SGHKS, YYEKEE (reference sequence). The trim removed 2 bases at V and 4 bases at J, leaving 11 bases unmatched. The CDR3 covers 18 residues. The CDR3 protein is CASSFLLTSGSRADTQYF. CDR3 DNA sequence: TGTGCCAGCAGCTTCCTCCTGACTAGCGGGAGCCGAGCAGATACGCAGTATTTT. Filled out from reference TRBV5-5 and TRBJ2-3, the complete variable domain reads DAGVTQSPTHLIKTRGQQVTLRCSPISGHKSVSWYQQVLGQGPQFIFQYYEKEERGRGNFPDRFSARQFPNYSSELNVNALLLGDSALYLCASSFLLTSGSRADTQYFGPGTRLTVL.

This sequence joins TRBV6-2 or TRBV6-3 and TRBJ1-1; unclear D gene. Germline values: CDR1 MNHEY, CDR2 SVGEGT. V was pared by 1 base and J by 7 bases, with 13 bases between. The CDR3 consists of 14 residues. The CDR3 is CASSYYLLGNEAFF. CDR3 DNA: TGTGCCAGCAGTTACTACCTTCTAGGGAATGAAGCTTTCTTT.

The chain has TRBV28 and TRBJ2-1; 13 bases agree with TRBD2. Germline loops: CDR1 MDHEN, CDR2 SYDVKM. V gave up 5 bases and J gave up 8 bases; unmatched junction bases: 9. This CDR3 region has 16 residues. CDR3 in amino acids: CASSPGLAGEWHEQFF. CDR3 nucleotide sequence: TGTGCCAGCAGTCCCGGACTAGCGGGAGAGTGGCATGAGCAGTTCTTC.

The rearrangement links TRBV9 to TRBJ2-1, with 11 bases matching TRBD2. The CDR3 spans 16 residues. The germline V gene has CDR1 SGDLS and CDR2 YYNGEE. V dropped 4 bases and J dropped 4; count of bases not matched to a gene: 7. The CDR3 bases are TGTGCCAGCAGCCCCCCTAGCGGGAGGACTTACAATGAGCAGTTCTTC. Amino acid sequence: CASSPPSGRTYNEQFF.

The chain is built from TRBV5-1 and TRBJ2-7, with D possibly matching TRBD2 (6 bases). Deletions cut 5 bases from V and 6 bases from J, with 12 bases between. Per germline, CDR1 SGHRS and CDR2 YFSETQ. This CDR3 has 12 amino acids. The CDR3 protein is CASSSGGTEQYF. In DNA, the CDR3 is TGCGCCAGCAGTTCGGGCGGGACCGAGCAGTACTTC.

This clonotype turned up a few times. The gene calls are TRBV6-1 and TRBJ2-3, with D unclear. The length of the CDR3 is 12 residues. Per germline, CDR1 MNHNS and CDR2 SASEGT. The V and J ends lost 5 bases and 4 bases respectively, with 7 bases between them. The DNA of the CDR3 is TGTGCCAGCAGTTTCACATCAGATACGCAGTATTTT. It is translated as CASSFTSDTQYF.

The CDR3 DNA follows: TGTGCCAGCAGCTTTGGGGGCGGGGAGCTGTTTTTT. Residues: CASSFGGGELFF. The rearrangement uses TRBV7-9 and TRBJ2-2; D tentatively fits TRBD1 or TRBD2 (5 bases each). Germline V gives CDR1 SEHNR, CDR2 FQNEAQ (reference sequence). V lost 3 bases, J lost 7 bases, and 6 bases lay in between. The CDR3 covers 12 residues.

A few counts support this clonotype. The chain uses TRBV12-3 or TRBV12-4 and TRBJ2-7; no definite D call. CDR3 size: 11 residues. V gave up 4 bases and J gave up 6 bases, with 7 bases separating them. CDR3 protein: CASSSIGEQYF. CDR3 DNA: TGTGCCAGCAGTTCCATCGGCGAGCAGTACTTC.